This entry is about one T cell receptor beta chain. These data come from a study of blood T cell repertoires in COVID-19. Assay used: immunoSEQ multiplex PCR; TCRdb lists only in-frame clones, some missing. This sample has 200,000 or so clones, with approximately 80% found just once. Germline V gene sequence: CDR1 MDHEN, CDR2 SYDVKM. The germline V and J ends were trimmed by 6 bases and 0 bases, with 9 bases remaining between them. The CDR3 has 15 residues. This TCR derives from a human donor with acute or convalescent COVID-19. The donor label of this sample is uncertain. Material: peripheral blood. The chain uses TRBV28 and TRBJ2-6, with D perhaps matching TRBD1 (6 bases). The CDR3 DNA reads as TGTGCCAGCAGACTACAGGGCTCTGGGGCCAACGTCCTGACTTTC. It is translated as CASRLQGSGANVLTF.